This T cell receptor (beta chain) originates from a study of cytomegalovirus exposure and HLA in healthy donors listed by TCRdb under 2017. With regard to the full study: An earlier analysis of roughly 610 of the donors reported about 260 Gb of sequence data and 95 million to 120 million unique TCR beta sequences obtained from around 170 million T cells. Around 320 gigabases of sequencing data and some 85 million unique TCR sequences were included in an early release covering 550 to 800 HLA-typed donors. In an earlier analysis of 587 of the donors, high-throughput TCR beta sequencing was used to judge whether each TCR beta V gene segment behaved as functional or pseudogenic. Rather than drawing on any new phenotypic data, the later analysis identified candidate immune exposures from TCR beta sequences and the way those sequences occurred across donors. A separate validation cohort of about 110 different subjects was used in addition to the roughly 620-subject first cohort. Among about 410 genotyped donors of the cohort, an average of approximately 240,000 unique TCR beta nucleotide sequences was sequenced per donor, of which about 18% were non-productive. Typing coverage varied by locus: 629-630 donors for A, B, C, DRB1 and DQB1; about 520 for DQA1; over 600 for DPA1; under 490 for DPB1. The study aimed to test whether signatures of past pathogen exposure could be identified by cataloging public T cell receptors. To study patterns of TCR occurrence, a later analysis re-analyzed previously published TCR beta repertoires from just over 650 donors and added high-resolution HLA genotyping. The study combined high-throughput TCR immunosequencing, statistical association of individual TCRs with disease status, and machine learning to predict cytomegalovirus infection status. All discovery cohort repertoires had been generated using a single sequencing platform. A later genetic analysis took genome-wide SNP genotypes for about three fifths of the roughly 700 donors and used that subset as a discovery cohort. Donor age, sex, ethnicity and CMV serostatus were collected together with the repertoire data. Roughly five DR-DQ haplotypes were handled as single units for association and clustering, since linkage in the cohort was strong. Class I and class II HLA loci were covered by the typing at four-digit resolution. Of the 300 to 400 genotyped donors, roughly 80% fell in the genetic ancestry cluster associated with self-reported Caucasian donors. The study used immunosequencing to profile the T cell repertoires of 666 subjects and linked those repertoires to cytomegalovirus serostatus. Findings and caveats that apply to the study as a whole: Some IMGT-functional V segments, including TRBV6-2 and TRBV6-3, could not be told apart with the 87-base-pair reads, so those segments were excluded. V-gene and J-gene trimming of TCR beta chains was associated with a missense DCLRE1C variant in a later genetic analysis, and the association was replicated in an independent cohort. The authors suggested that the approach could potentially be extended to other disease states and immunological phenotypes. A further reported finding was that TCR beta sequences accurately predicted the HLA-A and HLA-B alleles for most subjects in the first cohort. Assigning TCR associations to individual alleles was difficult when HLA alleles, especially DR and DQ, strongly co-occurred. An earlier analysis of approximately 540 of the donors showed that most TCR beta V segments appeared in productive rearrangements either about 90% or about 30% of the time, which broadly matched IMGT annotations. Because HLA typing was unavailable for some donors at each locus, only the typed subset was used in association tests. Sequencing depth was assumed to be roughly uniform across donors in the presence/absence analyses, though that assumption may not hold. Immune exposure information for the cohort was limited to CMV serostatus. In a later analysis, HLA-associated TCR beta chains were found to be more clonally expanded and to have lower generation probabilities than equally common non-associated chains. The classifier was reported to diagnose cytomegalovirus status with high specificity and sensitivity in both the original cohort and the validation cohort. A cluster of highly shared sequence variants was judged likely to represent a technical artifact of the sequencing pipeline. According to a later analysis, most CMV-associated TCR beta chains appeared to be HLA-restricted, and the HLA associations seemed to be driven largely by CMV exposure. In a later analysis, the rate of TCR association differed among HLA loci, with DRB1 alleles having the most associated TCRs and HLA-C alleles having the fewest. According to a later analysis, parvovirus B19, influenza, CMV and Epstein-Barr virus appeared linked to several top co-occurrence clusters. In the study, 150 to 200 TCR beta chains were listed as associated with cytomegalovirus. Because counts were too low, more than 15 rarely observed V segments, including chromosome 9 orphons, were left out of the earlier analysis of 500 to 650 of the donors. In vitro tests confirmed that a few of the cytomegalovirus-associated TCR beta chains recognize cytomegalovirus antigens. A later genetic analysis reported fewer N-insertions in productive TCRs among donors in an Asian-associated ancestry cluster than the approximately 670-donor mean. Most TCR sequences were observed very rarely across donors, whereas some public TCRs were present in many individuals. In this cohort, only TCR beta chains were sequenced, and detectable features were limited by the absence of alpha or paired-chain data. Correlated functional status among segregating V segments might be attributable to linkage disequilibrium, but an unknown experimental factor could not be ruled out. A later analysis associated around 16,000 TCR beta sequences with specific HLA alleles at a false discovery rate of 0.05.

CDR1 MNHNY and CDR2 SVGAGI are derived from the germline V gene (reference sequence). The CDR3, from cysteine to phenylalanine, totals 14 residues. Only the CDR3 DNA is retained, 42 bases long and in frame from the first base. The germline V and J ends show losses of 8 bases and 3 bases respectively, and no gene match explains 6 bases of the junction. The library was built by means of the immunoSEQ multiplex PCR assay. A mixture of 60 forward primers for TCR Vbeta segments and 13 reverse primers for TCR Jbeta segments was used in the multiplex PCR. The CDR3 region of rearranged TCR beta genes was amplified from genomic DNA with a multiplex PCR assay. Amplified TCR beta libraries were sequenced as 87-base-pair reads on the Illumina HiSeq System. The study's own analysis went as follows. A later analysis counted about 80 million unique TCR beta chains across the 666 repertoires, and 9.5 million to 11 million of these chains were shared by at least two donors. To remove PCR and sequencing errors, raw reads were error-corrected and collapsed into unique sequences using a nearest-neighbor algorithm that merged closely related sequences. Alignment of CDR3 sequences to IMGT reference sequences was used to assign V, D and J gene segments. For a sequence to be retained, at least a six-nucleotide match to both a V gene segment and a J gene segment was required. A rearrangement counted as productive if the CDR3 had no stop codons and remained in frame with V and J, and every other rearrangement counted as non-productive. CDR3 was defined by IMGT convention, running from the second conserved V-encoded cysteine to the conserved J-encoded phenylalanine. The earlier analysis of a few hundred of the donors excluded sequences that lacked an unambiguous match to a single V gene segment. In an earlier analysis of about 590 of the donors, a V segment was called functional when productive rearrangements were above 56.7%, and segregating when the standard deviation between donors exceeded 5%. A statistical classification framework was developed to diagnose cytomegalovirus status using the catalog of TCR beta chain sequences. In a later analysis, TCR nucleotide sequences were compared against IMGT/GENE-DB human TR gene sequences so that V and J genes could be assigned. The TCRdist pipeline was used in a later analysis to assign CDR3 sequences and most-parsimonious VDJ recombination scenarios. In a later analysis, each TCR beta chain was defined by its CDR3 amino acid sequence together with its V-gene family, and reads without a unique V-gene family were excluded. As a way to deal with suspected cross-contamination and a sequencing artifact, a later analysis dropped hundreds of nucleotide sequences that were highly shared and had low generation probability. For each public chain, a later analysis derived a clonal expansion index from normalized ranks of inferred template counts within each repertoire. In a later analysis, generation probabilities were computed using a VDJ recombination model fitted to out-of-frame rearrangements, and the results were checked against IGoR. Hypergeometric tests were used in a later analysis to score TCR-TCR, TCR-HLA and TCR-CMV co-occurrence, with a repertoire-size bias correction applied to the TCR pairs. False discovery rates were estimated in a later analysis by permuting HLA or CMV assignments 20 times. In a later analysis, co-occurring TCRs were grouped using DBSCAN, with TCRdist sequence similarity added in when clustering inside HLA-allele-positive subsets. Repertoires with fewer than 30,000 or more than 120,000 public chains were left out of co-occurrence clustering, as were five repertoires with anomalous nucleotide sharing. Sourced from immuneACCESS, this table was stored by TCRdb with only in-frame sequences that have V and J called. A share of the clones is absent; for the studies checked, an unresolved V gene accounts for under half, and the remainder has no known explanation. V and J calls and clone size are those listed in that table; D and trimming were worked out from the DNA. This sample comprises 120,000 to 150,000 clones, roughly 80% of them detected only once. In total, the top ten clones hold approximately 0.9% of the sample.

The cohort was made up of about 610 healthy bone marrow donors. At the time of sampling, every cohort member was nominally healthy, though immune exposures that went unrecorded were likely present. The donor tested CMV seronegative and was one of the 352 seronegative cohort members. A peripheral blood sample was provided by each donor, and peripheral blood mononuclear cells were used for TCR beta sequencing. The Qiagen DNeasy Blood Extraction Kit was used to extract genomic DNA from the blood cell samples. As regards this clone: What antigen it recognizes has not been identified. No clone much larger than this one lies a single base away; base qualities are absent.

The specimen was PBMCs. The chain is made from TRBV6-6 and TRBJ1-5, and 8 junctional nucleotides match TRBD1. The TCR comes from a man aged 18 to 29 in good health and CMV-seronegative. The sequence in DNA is TGTGCCAGCCGGGGACAGGACTACAATCAGCCCCAGCATTTT. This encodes CASRGQDYNQPQHF.